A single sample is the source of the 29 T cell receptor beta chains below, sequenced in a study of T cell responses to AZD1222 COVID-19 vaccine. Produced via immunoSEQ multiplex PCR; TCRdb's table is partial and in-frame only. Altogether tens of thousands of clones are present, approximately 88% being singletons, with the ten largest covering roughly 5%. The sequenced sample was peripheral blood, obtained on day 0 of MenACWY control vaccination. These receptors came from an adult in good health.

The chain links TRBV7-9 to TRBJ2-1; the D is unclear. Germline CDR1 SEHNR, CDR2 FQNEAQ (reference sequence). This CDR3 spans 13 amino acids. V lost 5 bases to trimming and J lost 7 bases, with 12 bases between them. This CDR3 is CASSARLRNEQFF. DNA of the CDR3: TGTGCCAGCAGCGCTAGACTTAGAAATGAGCAGTTCTTC.

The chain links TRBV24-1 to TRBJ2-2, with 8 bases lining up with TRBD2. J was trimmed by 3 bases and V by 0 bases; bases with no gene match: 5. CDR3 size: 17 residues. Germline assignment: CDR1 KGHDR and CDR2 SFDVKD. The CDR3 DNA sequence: TGTGCCACCAGTGATTTGAGAGCGGGAGTGGACACCGGGGAGCTGTTTTTT. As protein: CATSDLRAGVDTGELFF.

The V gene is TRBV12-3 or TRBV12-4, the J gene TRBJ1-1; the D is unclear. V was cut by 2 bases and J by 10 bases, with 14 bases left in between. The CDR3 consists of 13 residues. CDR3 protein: CASSLYLEGSAFF. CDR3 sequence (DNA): TGTGCCAGCAGTTTATATCTAGAGGGCTCAGCTTTCTTT.

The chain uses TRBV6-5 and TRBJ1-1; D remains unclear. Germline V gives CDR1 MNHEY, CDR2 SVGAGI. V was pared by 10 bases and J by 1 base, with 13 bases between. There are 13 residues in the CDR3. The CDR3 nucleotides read TGTGCCACCACACGCGAGGGGAACACTGAAGCTTTCTTT. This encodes CATTREGNTEAFF.

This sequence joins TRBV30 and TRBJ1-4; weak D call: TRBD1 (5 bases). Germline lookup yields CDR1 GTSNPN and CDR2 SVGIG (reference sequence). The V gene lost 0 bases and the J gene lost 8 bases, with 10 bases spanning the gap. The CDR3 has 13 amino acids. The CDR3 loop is CAWSVQGIEKLFF. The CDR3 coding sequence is TGTGCCTGGAGTGTGCAGGGTATAGAAAAACTGTTTTTT.

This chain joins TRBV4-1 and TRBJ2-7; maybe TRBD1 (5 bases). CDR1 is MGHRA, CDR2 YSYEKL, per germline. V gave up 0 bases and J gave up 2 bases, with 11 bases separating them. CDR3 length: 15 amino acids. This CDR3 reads CASSQDQAGPYEQYF. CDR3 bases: TGCGCCAGCAGCCAAGATCAAGCAGGGCCCTACGAGCAGTACTTC.

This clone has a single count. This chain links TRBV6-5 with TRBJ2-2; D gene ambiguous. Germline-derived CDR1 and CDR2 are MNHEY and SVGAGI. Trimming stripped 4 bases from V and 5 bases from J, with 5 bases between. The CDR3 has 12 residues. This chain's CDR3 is CASSSKTGELFF. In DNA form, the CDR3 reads TGTGCCAGCAGTTCAAAAACCGGGGAGCTGTTTTTT.

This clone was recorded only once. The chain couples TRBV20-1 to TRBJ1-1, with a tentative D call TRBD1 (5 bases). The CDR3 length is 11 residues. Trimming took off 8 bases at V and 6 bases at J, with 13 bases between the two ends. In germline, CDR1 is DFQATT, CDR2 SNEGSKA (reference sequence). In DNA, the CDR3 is TGCAGTACCGGGGCCGGCGCTGAAGCTTTCTTT. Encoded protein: CSTGAGAEAFF.

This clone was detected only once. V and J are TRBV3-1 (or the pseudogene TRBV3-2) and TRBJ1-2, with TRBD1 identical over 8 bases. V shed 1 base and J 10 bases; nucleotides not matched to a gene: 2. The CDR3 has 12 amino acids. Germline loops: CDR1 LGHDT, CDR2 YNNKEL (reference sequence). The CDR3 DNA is TGTGCCAGCAGCCAAGGGACAGGGCCCTACACCTTC. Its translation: CASSQGTGPYTF.

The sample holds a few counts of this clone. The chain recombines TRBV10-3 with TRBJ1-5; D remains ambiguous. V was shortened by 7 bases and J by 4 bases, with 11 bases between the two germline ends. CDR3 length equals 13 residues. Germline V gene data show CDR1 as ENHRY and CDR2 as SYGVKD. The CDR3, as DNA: TGTGCCATCAAGGGAATGGCAAATCAGCCCCAGCATTTT. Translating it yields CAIKGMANQPQHF.

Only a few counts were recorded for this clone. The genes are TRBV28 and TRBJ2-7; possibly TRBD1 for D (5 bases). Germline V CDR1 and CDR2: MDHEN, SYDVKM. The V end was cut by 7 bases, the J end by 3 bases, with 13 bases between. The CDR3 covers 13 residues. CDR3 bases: TGTGCCAGCAACCCAGGGCGAGTCTACGAGCAGTACTTC. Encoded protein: CASNPGRVYEQYF.

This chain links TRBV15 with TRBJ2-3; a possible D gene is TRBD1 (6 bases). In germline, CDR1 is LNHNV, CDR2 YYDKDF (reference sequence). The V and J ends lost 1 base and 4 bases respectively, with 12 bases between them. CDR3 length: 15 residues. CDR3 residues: CATSRANRAADTQYF. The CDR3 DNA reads TGTGCCACCAGCAGAGCTAACAGGGCGGCAGATACGCAGTATTTT. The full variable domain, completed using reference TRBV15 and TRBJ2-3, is DAMVIQNPRYQVTQFGKPVTLSCSQTLNHNVMYWYQQKSSQAPKLLFHYYDKDFNNEADTPDNFQSRRPNTSFCFLDIRSPGLGDTAMYLCATSRANRAADTQYFGPGTRLTVL.

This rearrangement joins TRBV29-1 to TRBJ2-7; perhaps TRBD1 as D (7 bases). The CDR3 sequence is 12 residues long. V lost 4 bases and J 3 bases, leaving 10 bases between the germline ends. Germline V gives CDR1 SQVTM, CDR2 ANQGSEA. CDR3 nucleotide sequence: TGCAGCGTTGGACAGGGACTCTACGAGCAGTACTTC. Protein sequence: CSVGQGLYEQYF.

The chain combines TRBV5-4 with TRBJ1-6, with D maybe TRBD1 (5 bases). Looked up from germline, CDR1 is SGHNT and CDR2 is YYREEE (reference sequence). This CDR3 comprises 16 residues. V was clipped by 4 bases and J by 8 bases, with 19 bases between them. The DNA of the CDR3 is TGTGCCAGCAGCCCCCTGGCCGGGACGAAGGATTCACCCCTCCACTTT. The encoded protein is CASSPLAGTKDSPLHF.

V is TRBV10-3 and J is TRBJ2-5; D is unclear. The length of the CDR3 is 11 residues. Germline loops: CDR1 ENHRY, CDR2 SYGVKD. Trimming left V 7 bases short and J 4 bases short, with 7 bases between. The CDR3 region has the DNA TGTGCCATCACGATAGGAGAGACCCAGTACTTC. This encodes CAITIGETQYF.

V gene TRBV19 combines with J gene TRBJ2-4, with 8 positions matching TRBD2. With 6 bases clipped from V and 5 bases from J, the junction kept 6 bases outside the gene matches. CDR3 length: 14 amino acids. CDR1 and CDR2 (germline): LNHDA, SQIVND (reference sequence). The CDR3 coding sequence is TGTGCCAGTAGCCGGGAGGGCCTCGAAAACATTCAGTACTTC. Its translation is CASSREGLENIQYF.

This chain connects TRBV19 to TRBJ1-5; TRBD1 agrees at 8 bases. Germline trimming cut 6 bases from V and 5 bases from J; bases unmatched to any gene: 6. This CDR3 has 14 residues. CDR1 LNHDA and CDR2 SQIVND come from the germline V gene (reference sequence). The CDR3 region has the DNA TGTGCCAGTAGCCCTAGGGGACAGGATCAGCCCCAGCATTTT. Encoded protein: CASSPRGQDQPQHF.

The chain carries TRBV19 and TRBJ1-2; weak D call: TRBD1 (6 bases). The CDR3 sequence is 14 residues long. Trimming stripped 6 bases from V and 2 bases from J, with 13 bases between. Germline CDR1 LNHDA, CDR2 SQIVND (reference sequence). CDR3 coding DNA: TGTGCCAGTAGCCAACAGGGAAACAACTATGGCTACACCTTC. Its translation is CASSQQGNNYGYTF.

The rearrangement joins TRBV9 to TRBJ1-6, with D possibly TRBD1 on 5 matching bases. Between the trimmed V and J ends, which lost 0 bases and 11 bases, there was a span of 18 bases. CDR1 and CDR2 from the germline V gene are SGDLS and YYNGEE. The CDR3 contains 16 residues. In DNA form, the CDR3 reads TGTGCCAGCAGCGTAGATGGGCAGGGCAGCGGGGCACCCCTCCACTTT. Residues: CASSVDGQGSGAPLHF.

This CDR3 is CSASAFPEQFF. The CDR3 nucleotides read TGCAGTGCTAGTGCTTTTCCTGAGCAGTTCTTC. This chain joins TRBV20-1 and TRBJ2-1; D gene uncertain. The V gene's germline CDR1 is DFQATT and CDR2 SNEGSKA (reference sequence). With 3 bases removed from V and 9 bases from J, the gap between germline ends came to 9 bases. The CDR3 runs to 11 residues.

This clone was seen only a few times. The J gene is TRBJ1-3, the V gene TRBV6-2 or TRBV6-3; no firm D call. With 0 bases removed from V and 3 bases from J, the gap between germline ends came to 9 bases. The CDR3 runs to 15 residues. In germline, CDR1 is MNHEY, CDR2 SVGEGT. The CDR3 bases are TGTGCCAGCAGTTACTCGGGCAGGTTTGGAAACACCATATATTTT. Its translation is CASSYSGRFGNTIYF.

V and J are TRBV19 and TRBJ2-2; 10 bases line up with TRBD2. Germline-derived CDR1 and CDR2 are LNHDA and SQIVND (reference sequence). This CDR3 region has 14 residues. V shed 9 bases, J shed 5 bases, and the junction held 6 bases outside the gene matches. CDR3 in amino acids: CASRRTSGTGELFF. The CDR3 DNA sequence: TGTGCCAGCCGGAGGACTAGCGGTACCGGGGAGCTGTTTTTT.

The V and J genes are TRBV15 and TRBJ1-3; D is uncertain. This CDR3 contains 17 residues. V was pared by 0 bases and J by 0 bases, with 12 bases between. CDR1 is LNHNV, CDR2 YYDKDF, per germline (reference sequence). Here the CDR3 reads CATSRDAGPFSGNTIYF. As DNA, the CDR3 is TGTGCCACCAGCAGAGATGCAGGCCCCTTCTCTGGAAACACCATATATTTT.

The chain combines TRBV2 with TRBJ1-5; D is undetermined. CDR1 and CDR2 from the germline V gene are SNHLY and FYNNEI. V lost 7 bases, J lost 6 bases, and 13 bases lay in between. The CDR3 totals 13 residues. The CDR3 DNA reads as TGTGCCAGCAAGCGAGGCGCGGGTCAGCCCCAGCATTTT. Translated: CASKRGAGQPQHF.

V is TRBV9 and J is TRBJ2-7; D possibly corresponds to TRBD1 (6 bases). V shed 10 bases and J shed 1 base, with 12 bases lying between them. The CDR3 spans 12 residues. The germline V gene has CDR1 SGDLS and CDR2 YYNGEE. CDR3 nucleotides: TGTGCCCCTCGGACAGATTCCTACGAGCAGTACTTC. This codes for CAPRTDSYEQYF. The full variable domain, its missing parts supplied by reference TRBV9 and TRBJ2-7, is DSGVTQTPKHLITATGQRVTLRCSPRSGDLSVYWYQQSLDQGLQFLIQYYNGEERAKGNILERFSAQQFPDLHSELNLSSLELGDSALYFCAPRTDSYEQYFGPGTRLTVT.

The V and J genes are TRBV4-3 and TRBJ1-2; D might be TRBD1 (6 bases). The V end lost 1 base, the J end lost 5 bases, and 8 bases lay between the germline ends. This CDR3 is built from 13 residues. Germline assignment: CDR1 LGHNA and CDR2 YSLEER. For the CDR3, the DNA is TGCGCCAGCAGCCAAGGAGGGGGGTATGGCTACACCTTC. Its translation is CASSQGGGYGYTF.

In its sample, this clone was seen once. CDR3 in amino acids: CASSGETWTSGRYEQYF. For the CDR3, the DNA is TGTGCCAGCAGTGGAGAGACTTGGACTAGCGGGAGATACGAGCAGTACTTC. The gene calls are TRBV6-4 and TRBJ2-7, with 13 bases that match TRBD2. The CDR3 runs 17 residues. With V trimmed by 4 bases and J by 4 bases, 10 bases remained unmatched. Germline CDR1 reads MRHNA; CDR2 reads SNTAGT.

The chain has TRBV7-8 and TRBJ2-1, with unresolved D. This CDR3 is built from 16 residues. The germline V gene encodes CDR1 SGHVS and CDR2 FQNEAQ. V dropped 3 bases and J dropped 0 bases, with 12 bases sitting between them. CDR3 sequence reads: CASSFSGTSSYNEQFF. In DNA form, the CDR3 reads TGTGCCAGCAGCTTCTCCGGTACGAGCTCCTACAATGAGCAGTTCTTC.

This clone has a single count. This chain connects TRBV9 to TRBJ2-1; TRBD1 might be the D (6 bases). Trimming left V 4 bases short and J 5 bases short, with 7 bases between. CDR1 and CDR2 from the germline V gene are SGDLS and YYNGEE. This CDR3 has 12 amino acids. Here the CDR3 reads CASSPGDNEQFF. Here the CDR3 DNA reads TGTGCCAGCAGCCCAGGGGACAATGAGCAGTTCTTC.